This entry describes one T cell receptor (beta chain). Its specificity is not known. This entry comes from a study of cytomegalovirus exposure and HLA in healthy donors. The CDR3 loop spans 14 amino acids. Germline values: CDR1 LNHDA, CDR2 SQIVND (reference sequence). Deletions cut 5 bases from V and 0 bases from J, with 8 bases between. This table comes from immunoSEQ multiplex PCR, and its TCRdb copy is limited to in-frame clones, with some not included. The sample yields some 150,000 clones, around 88% seen once. Study-level results: It was found in a later analysis that first-cohort TCR clusters tended to co-occur in the 95 to 150 validation repertoires. Most observed TCR sequences were rare, whereas some public TCRs were detected in many donors. Listed as cytomegalovirus-associated were 150 or so TCR beta chains. In vitro experiments confirmed that a few CMV-associated chains were specific for CMV antigens.

This chain joins TRBV19 and TRBJ1-5; D may be TRBD1 (5 bases). The sample was PBMCs. The sequence was obtained from a woman aged 18 to 35 in good health and CMV-seropositive. The CDR3 sequence: CASSVRDSNQPQHF. The CDR3 nucleotides read TGTGCCAGTAGTGTCAGGGATAGCAATCAGCCCCAGCATTTT.